This T cell receptor beta chain was identified in a study of beta chain features in type 1 diabetes. The study, taken as a whole, reports: When cDNA is sequenced, cells with high TCR expression could be over-represented. Shorter TCRB CDR3s, moderately but significantly so, were found in Type 1 diabetes patients in all four CD4+ subsets. More deletions and fewer insertions at VDJ junctions were seen in type 1 diabetes patients. Sampled from patients, naive, central memory and Treg TCRB repertoires appeared more similar than those sampled from healthy donors.

The trim removed 1 base at V and 2 bases at J, leaving 2 bases unmatched. From germline, CDR1 is SGHTA and CDR2 FQGNSA. The CDR3 spans 16 residues. Only a few counts were recorded for this clone. Its specificity is not known. The authors reverse transcribed all of the isolated RNA, so sequencing captured expressed TCRB transcripts. Sequencing used immunoSEQ multiplex PCR; TCRdb keeps in-frame clones, though not all of them. This table holds hundreds of thousands of clones, over 12% found once. This sequence originates from a man younger than 35 with type 1 diabetes. The chain is built from TRBV7-2 and TRBJ2-1; the match to TRBD2 covers 10 bases. Source material: naive CD4+ T cells from blood. CDR3 sequence: CASSLESGRAYNEQFF. In nucleotides, the CDR3 is TGTGCCAGCAGCTTAGAAAGCGGGAGGGCCTACAATGAGCAGTTCTTC.